The 25 T cell receptor beta chains listed next were all sequenced from one sample in a study of cytotoxic CD8 clonotypes in ibrutinib-treated CLL. TCRdb's table, derived via immunoSEQ multiplex PCR, lists solely in-frame clones and lacks some. The sample shows around 310,000 clones, about 77% of them seen only once. Sequenced material: PBMCs, taken before ibrutinib treatment. These receptor sequences come from a human donor with chronic lymphocytic leukemia.

J is TRBJ1-2 and V is TRBV5-5, with 7 bases aligning to TRBD1. V lost 4 bases to trimming and J lost 3 bases; unmatched junction nucleotides: 9. Per the germline V gene, CDR1 is SGHKS and CDR2 is YYEKEE (reference sequence). This CDR3 contains 15 residues. CDR3 nucleotide sequence: TGTGCCAGCAGCAACCCAGGGGGTAATTACTATGGCTACACCTTC. Amino acid sequence: CASSNPGGNYYGYTF.

The gene calls are TRBV4-3 and TRBJ2-7; weak D call: TRBD1 (7 bases). This CDR3 has 16 amino acids. Germline assignment: CDR1 LGHNA and CDR2 YSLEER. The V end was cut by 0 bases, the J end by 3 bases, with 15 bases between. The CDR3, as DNA: TGCGCCAGCAGCCAAGATTGGGGCCAGGGGGGCTACGAGCAGTACTTC. Its protein product is CASSQDWGQGGYEQYF.

CDR3 DNA: TGTGCCAGCACCTATAATGAAAAACTGTTTTTT. Encoded protein: CASTYNEKLFF. The chain uses TRBV28 and TRBJ1-4; no reliable D call. CDR1 MDHEN and CDR2 SYDVKM come from the germline V gene. This CDR3 comprises 11 residues. V was trimmed by 7 bases and J by 4 bases, leaving 4 bases between them. The full variable domain, its missing parts supplied by reference TRBV28 and TRBJ1-4, is DVKVTQSSRYLVKRTGEKVFLECVQDMDHENMFWYRQDPGLGLRLIYFSYDVKMKEKGDIPEGYSVSREKKERFSLILESASTNQTSMYLCASTYNEKLFFGSGTQLSVL.

The chain recombines TRBV5-6 with TRBJ1-4, with a tentative D call TRBD1 (6 bases). Trimming removed 2 bases at V and 2 bases at J, with 10 bases between. CDR3 size: 15 residues. Germline V gives CDR1 SGHDT, CDR2 YYEEEE. The DNA of the CDR3 is TGTGCCAGCAGCTTAGACAGGTCGACTAATGAAAAACTGTTTTTT. Translating it yields CASSLDRSTNEKLFF.

This chain connects TRBV6-6 to TRBJ2-5; D gene uncertain. Germline-derived CDR1 and CDR2 are MNHNY and SVGAGI (reference sequence). Trimming shortened V by 6 bases and J by 0 bases, and 17 bases separated the two germline ends. The CDR3 totals 16 residues. The CDR3 sequence is CASSLLGLGHQETQYF. The CDR3 DNA is TGTGCCAGCAGCCTCCTAGGGTTAGGGCACCAAGAGACCCAGTACTTC.

The chain links TRBV25-1 to TRBJ2-7; TRBD2 agrees at 7 bases. The germline CDR1 and CDR2 sequences are MGHDK and SYGVNS. V lost 5 bases, J lost 4 bases, and 2 bases stayed unmatched. The CDR3 runs to 12 residues. The CDR3 reads CASSRGVYEQYF. The CDR3 nucleotides read TGTGCCAGCAGTCGGGGGGTATACGAGCAGTACTTC.

This clone was recorded a few times. The gene calls are TRBV30 and TRBJ1-1, with D unresolved. V lost 1 base and J 11 bases, leaving 11 bases between the germline ends. Per germline, CDR1 GTSNPN and CDR2 SVGIG (reference sequence). This CDR3 is 11 amino acids long. CDR3 DNA sequence: TGTGCCTGGAGTGAAACTCGGAGGGCTTTCTTT. It yields the protein CAWSETRRAFF.

This clone has more than one count but fewer than ten. The chain links TRBV30 to TRBJ2-7; possible D gene TRBD2, 6 bases. V was pared by 2 bases and J by 2 bases, with 13 bases between. Per the germline V gene, CDR1 is GTSNPN and CDR2 is SVGIG (reference sequence). The CDR3 consists of 14 residues. Here the CDR3 reads CAWSHRDFPYEQYF. In DNA form, the CDR3 reads TGTGCCTGGAGTCATCGGGACTTCCCCTACGAGCAGTACTTC.

The genes are TRBV11-2 and TRBJ2-7; D call uncertain. In germline, CDR1 is SGHAT, CDR2 FQNNGV. V was cut by 3 bases and J by 3 bases, with 9 bases left in between. The CDR3 sequence is 13 residues long. CDR3 residues: CASSFQNYYEQYF. For the CDR3, the DNA is TGTGCCAGCAGCTTTCAGAACTACTACGAGCAGTACTTC.

This clone appeared a few times. This rearrangement joins TRBV7-6 to TRBJ1-3; D uncertain. The CDR3 has 15 amino acids. The germline CDR1 and CDR2 sequences are SGHVS and FNYEAQ. The V and J ends lost 5 bases and 1 base respectively, with 12 bases between them. Here the CDR3 DNA reads TGTGCCAGCAGCCGAACCGGCCAGTCTGGAAACACCATATATTTT. This codes for CASSRTGQSGNTIYF.

This clone showed up just once. This sequence joins TRBV30 and TRBJ2-1; D gene ambiguous. The ends were cut back, 5 bases at V and 10 bases at J, with 12 bases in the middle. The CDR3 is 11 residues long. CDR1 is GTSNPN, CDR2 SVGIG, per germline (reference sequence). In nucleotides, the CDR3 is TGTGCCTGGGCGGACCCCCAAGAGCAGTTCTTC. This codes for CAWADPQEQFF.

This clone turned up a few times. The chain joins TRBV2 to TRBJ1-5; 7 bases are shared with TRBD1. The CDR3 loop spans 19 amino acids. Germline assignment: CDR1 SNHLY and CDR2 FYNNEI. V shed 3 bases, J shed 0 bases, and the junction held 14 bases outside the gene matches. The CDR3 region has the DNA TGTGCCAGCAGTGAGTCGGCCGATACAGGGGCTTATAGCAATCAGCCCCAGCATTTT. Its protein is CASSESADTGAYSNQPQHF.

The chain employs TRBV27 and TRBJ2-3; TRBD2 matches at 14 bases. Germline V CDR1 and CDR2: MNHEY, SMNVEV (reference sequence). Trimming removed 4 bases from V and 0 bases from J; junction bases left unmatched: 15. This CDR3 has 21 amino acids. The CDR3 DNA follows: TGTGCCAGCAGTTCTCCCACGACTAGCGGGAGGGACCTCCTTAGCACAGATACGCAGTATTTT. It encodes CASSSPTTSGRDLLSTDTQYF.

In its sample, this clone was seen a few times. The chain joins TRBV19 to TRBJ1-2, with a weak D call TRBD1 (5 bases). CDR1 is LNHDA and CDR2 is SQIVND in the germline V gene (reference sequence). Trimming cost V 7 bases and J 5 bases, with 14 bases left between them. This CDR3 contains 13 residues. The CDR3 loop is CASTWGGLYGYTF. CDR3 DNA: TGTGCCAGTACGTGGGGCGGATTATATGGCTACACCTTC.

The chain employs TRBV28 and TRBJ2-7, with 12 bases identical to TRBD2. Germline-derived CDR1 and CDR2 are MDHEN and SYDVKM. The CDR3 extends over 18 amino acids. With 4 bases clipped from V and 6 bases from J, the junction kept 16 bases outside the gene matches. The CDR3: CASSSPGTSGFSSGEQYF. The DNA of the CDR3 is TGTGCCAGCAGTTCCCCCGGGACTAGCGGGTTCAGTTCGGGCGAGCAGTACTTC. Full variable domain (missing parts from reference TRBV28 and TRBJ2-7): DVKVTQSSRYLVKRTGEKVFLECVQDMDHENMFWYRQDPGLGLRLIYFSYDVKMKEKGDIPEGYSVSREKKERFSLILESASTNQTSMYLCASSSPGTSGFSSGEQYFGPGTRLTVT.

The gene calls are TRBV2 and TRBJ2-1, with 9 bases that match TRBD2. Germline-derived CDR1 and CDR2 are SNHLY and FYNNEI. The trim removed 3 bases at V and 0 bases at J, leaving 6 bases unmatched. The CDR3 consists of 17 residues. The CDR3: CASSDNPREGSYNEQFF. The CDR3 nucleotides read TGTGCCAGCAGTGATAACCCGCGGGAGGGCTCCTACAATGAGCAGTTCTTC.

The chain joins TRBV29-1 to TRBJ2-7; TRBD1 is a possible D gene (5 bases). The length of the CDR3 is 12 residues. Germline-derived CDR1 and CDR2 are SQVTM and ANQGSEA. With 4 bases removed from V and 5 bases from J, the gap between germline ends came to 12 bases. The CDR3 region has the DNA TGCAGCGTTGGGCCTCAGGGAAACGAGCAGTACTTC. This translates into CSVGPQGNEQYF.

This clone was observed a few times. The chain carries TRBV29-1 and TRBJ1-3, with D hard to call. Trimming removed 4 bases from V and 4 bases from J, with 8 bases in between. This CDR3 region has 12 residues. Germline V CDR1 and CDR2: SQVTM, ANQGSEA. CDR3 protein: CSVALLGNTIYF. CDR3 DNA sequence: TGCAGCGTTGCGCTATTGGGAAACACCATATATTTT.

CDR3: CASSFGTGNYEQYF. As DNA, the CDR3 is TGTGCCAGCAGTTTCGGGACAGGGAACTACGAGCAGTACTTC. The chain combines TRBV28 with TRBJ2-7, with 9 nucleotides matching TRBD1. This CDR3 contains 14 residues. V dropped 3 bases and J dropped 3; count of bases not matched to a gene: 3. Germline V gives CDR1 MDHEN, CDR2 SYDVKM.

This chain connects TRBV7-6 to TRBJ2-5, with D perhaps given as TRBD1 or TRBD2 (5 bases each). V was clipped by 2 bases and J by 3 bases, with 13 bases between them. The CDR3 has 15 residues. CDR1 and CDR2 from the germline V gene are SGHVS and FNYEAQ. Written as DNA, the CDR3 is TGTGCCAGCAGCTTACCAGGGACCTGGAAAGAGACCCAGTACTTC. It codes for CASSLPGTWKETQYF.

This CDR3 is CASSYLQRDYGYTF. The CDR3 coding sequence is TGTGCCAGCAGTTACTTACAACGAGACTATGGCTACACCTTC. The V call is TRBV6-8, the J call TRBJ1-2, with no clear D. This CDR3 has 14 amino acids. The V gene lost 1 base and the J gene lost 3 bases, with 9 bases spanning the gap. The germline CDR1 and CDR2 sequences are MNHGY and SAAAGT.

This chain links TRBV30 with TRBJ2-5; tentative D call: TRBD1 (6 bases). V was clipped by 2 bases and J by 4 bases, with 14 bases between them. The CDR3 is 14 amino acids. Germline V gene lookup returns CDR1 GTSNPN and CDR2 SVGIG (reference sequence). CDR3 sequence (DNA): TGTGCCTGGAGTTTCCCGGGACAAGTAGAGACCCAGTACTTC. This translates into CAWSFPGQVETQYF.

The chain links TRBV11-1 to TRBJ2-7, with D possibly being TRBD2 (6 bases). The V and J ends lost 5 bases and 3 bases respectively, with 11 bases between them. The CDR3 consists of 13 residues. Per germline, CDR1 SGHAT and CDR2 FQDESV (reference sequence). The CDR3 region is CASSVPTSYEQYF. CDR3 bases: TGTGCCAGCAGCGTTCCGACTAGCTACGAGCAGTACTTC.

The CDR3 DNA reads as TGTGCCAGCAGTTTGGGGCTGGGCTATGGCTACACCTTC. Translation: CASSLGLGYGYTF. The chain is built from TRBV28 and TRBJ1-2; a weak D match, TRBD1 (5 bases). Germline V gene lookup returns CDR1 MDHEN and CDR2 SYDVKM. The V end was cut by 3 bases, the J end by 4 bases, with 9 bases between. The CDR3 extends over 13 amino acids.

This chain connects TRBV19 to TRBJ2-2; D might be TRBD1 or TRBD2, each matching 5 bases. V lost 9 bases and J lost 5, with 19 bases in between. In germline, CDR1 is LNHDA, CDR2 SQIVND (reference sequence). The CDR3 is made up of 15 amino acids. Here the CDR3 reads CASLSGLSGTGELFF. CDR3 nucleotides: TGTGCCAGCCTCTCGGGGCTCTCTGGGACCGGGGAGCTGTTTTTT.